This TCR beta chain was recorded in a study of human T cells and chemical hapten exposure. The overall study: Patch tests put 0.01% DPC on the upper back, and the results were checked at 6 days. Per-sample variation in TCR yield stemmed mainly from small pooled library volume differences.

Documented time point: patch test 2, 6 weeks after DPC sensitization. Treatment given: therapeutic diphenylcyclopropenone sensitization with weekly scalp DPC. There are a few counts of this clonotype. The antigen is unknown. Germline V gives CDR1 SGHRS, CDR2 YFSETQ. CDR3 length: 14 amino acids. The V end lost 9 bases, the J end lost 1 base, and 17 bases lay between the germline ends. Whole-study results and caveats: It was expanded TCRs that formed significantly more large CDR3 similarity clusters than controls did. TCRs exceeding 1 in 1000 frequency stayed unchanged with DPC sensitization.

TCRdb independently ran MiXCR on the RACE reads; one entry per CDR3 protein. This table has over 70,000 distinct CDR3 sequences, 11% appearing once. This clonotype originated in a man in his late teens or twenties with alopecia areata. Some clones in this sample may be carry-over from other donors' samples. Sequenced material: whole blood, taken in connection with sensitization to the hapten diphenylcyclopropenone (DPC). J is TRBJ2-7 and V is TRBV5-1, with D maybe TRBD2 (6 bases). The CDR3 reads CATKEGTVSYEQYF. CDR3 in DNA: TGCGCCACCAAGGAGGGTACGGTTTCCTACGAGCAGTACTTC. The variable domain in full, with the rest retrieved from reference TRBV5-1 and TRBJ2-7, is KAGVTQTPRYLIKTRGQQVTLSCSPISGHRSVSWYQQTPGQGLQFLFEYFSETQRNKGNFPGRFSGRQFSNSRSEMNVSTLELGDSALYLCATKEGTVSYEQYFGPGTRLTVT.